The sequence of this T cell receptor (beta chain) was determined in a study of metastatic and nonmetastatic thyroid tumors. Study as a whole: It was across blood and tumor or nodule tissue from malignant and benign thyroid patients that repertoires were compared.

There are 15 residues in the CDR3. J lost 7 bases, V lost 3 bases, and 8 bases had no gene match. In the original analysis: CDR3 differences across clinicopathological groups were used to build a distant-metastasis classifier for papillary thyroid cancer. MiXCR was used by TCRdb to re-call the PCR reads. These V and J calls rely on TCRdb rather than the paper's analysis. The top ten hold about 12% of the sample, which has over 15,000 clones, 23% seen once. The entire patient cohort was treatment-naive prior to thyroid surgery. Details on this clone: Antigen: not known.

Findings and limits, study-wide: Malignant tumors reportedly showed significantly higher TCR beta diversity than benign nodules in both blood and tumor.

This sequence joins TRBV12-3 or TRBV12-4 and TRBJ2-7; 11 nucleotides match TRBD1. The sequenced material came from tumor tissue. The sequence was obtained from a female donor with papillary thyroid cancer or a benign thyroid nodule (not recorded which). Some clones in this sample may be carry-over from other donors' samples. CDR3 loop: CASSFVRTGGGEQYF. DNA of the CDR3: TGTGCCAGCAGTTTTGTCCGGACAGGGGGCGGGGAGCAGTACTTC.